This is a list of T cell receptor beta chains from one sample in a study of cytomegalovirus exposure and HLA in healthy donors. The data were produced by immunoSEQ multiplex PCR, yet TCRdb's version contains in-frame clones alone and is incomplete. In the table there are roughly 140,000 clones, 75% to 90% of which are singletons. Material for sequencing was PBMCs. The source is a man between 35 and 55 years old in good health and CMV-seronegative. The CDR3 runs from the conserved cysteine through the conserved F or W. A D gene is named only where the DNA matches it firmly. Not all rows give a size; the values are once, few, many and, for expanded clones, a class.

TRBV4-1,.,.,TRBJ2-1,CASSQDRTGSYNEQFF,TGCGCCAGCAGCCAAGATCGAACAGGGTCCTACAATGAGCAGTTCTTC
TRBV11-2,TRBD1,.,TRBJ2-3,CGGQGASRGTDTQYF,TGCGGGGGACAGGGGGCCTCAAGAGGCACAGATACGCAGTATTTT
TRBV6-4,TRBD2,.,TRBJ2-1,CASSDASGGANEQFF,TGTGCCAGCAGTGATGCTAGCGGGGGGGCCAATGAGCAGTTCTTC
TRBV6-5,TRBD1,.,TRBJ2-2,CASSLNRGDTGELFF,TGTGCCAGCAGCCTAAACAGGGGCGACACCGGGGAGCTGTTTTTT
TRBV5-5,TRBD1,.,TRBJ2-7,CASSLITLDRGEQYF,TGTGCCAGCAGCTTAATCACGTTAGACAGGGGCGAGCAGTACTTC
TRBV4-1,.,.,TRBJ2-7,CASSQVIDTAGRSYEQYF,TGCGCCAGCAGCCAAGTCATTGATACAGCGGGCCGATCCTACGAGCAGTACTTC
TRBV9,.,once,TRBJ1-2,CANSVEVGQGDNYGYTF,TGTGCCAACAGCGTAGAGGTGGGGCAGGGCGATAACTATGGCTACACCTTC
TRBV25-1,.,.,TRBJ2-7,CASSDDGGSYEQYF,TGTGCCAGCAGTGATGACGGGGGAAGCTACGAGCAGTACTTC
TRBV6-1,.,.,TRBJ2-2,CASRRYPNTGELFF,TGTGCCAGCAGGCGCTATCCGAACACCGGGGAGCTGTTTTTT
TRBV18,TRBD1,.,TRBJ1-6,CASSDQGGGAGNSPLHF,TGTGCCAGCTCTGACCAAGGAGGGGGCGCGGGGAATTCACCCCTCCACTTT
TRBV6-1,.,.,TRBJ2-7,CASSEVRGSYEQYF,TGTGCCAGCAGTGAGGTCAGGGGAAGCTACGAGCAGTACTTC
TRBV30,.,once,TRBJ1-6,CALGRTGGNSPLHF,TGTGCCTTGGGTAGGACCGGGGGTAATTCACCCCTCCACTTT
TRBV19,TRBD1,.,TRBJ1-1,CASTPTGSPEAFF,TGTGCCAGTACCCCGACAGGGAGCCCTGAAGCTTTCTTT
TRBV29-1,TRBD1,.,TRBJ2-3,CSVEQGAGDTQYF,TGCAGCGTTGAACAGGGGGCCGGAGATACGCAGTATTTT
TRBV6-5,.,.,TRBJ2-3,CASSYSRGGGNTQYF,TGTGCCAGCAGTTACTCGAGAGGGGGCGGGAATACGCAGTATTTT
TRBV27,.,few,TRBJ1-6,CASSLIADNSPLHF,TGTGCCAGCAGTTTAATTGCGGATAATTCACCCCTCCACTTT
TRBV30,.,.,TRBJ2-4,CAWEPRGANGNIQYF,TGTGCCTGGGAACCCAGGGGCGCAAACGGAAACATTCAGTACTTC
TRBV14,TRBD1,.,TRBJ2-7,CASSQGDRGWRPLEQYF,TGTGCCAGCAGCCAAGGGGACAGAGGTTGGCGGCCTCTCGAGCAGTACTTC
TRBV29-1,.,.,TRBJ1-5,CSVGRPGEPQHF,TGCAGCGTTGGGCGGCCAGGGGAGCCCCAGCATTTT
TRBV7-2,.,.,TRBJ2-5,CASSSDSTVQETQYF,TGTGCCAGCAGCTCCGACTCGACAGTCCAAGAGACCCAGTACTTC
TRBV7-9,TRBD1,once,TRBJ2-1,CASSPGTGTNEQFF,TGTGCCAGCAGCCCAGGGACAGGGACTAATGAGCAGTTCTTC
TRBV7-2,.,.,TRBJ1-2,CASSLVMGHRENYGYTF,TGTGCCAGCAGCTTAGTTATGGGTCACAGGGAAAATTATGGCTACACCTTC
TRBV5-1,.,.,TRBJ1-2,CASSLNAGVDYGYTF,TGCGCCAGCAGCTTGAATGCAGGGGTAGACTATGGCTACACCTTC
TRBV6-4,TRBD2,once,TRBJ2-3,CASSEAISGRDTQYF,TGTGCCAGCAGTGAGGCTATTAGCGGGCGGGATACGCAGTATTTT
TRBV7-2,.,.,TRBJ1-1,CASSSQYEGTEAFF,TGTGCCAGCAGCTCCCAATATGAGGGCACTGAAGCTTTCTTT
TRBV6-1,TRBD1,few,TRBJ1-6,CASSGETGGGSPLHF,TGTGCCAGCAGTGGGGAAACAGGGGGCGGTTCACCCCTCCACTTT
TRBV10-1,.,.,TRBJ1-4,CASSESGGSNEKLFF,TGCGCCAGCAGTGAGTCCGGGGGTAGTAATGAAAAACTGTTTTTT
TRBV23-1,TRBD1,few,TRBJ1-2,CASSQRGTADSNYGYTF,TGCGCCAGCAGTCAGCGTGGGACAGCGGATTCTAACTATGGCTACACCTTC
TRBV7-2,.,.,TRBJ1-1,CASSPFPGSPNTEAFF,TGTGCCAGCAGCCCCTTTCCGGGTAGCCCGAACACTGAAGCTTTCTTT
TRBV19,.,.,TRBJ1-5,CASRVGAGQPQHF,TGTGCCAGTAGGGTGGGGGCCGGTCAGCCCCAGCATTTT
TRBV10-1,TRBD2,few,TRBJ2-7,CASSDTAGVDYEQYF,TGCGCCAGCAGTGATACAGCGGGGGTAGACTACGAGCAGTACTTC
TRBV10-2,.,.,TRBJ1-2,CASTGTPSYGYTF,TGCGCCAGCACCGGGACACCCAGCTATGGCTACACCTTC
TRBV12-1,.,once,TRBJ1-5,CASSIPGQGNQPQHF,TGTGCCAGCAGCATACCGGGACAGGGCAATCAGCCCCAGCATTTT
TRBV10-1,.,.,TRBJ2-5,CASSESGRVQTQYF,TGCGCCAGCAGTGAGTCTGGCAGGGTCCAGACCCAGTACTTC
TRBV28,TRBD1,once,TRBJ2-1,CASSWTGYSYNEQFF,TGTGCCAGCAGTTGGACAGGCTACTCCTACAATGAGCAGTTCTTC
TRBV5-1,TRBD1,.,TRBJ2-7,CASSLVPDRAPEQYF,TGCGCCAGCAGCTTGGTTCCGGACAGGGCTCCCGAGCAGTACTTC
TRBV5-6,TRBD2,.,TRBJ2-5,CASSLWARRGGYQETQYF,TGTGCCAGCAGCTTGTGGGCTCGGCGGGGGGGCTACCAAGAGACCCAGTACTTC
TRBV7-3,.,.,TRBJ2-1,CASSLTEGFEQFF,TGTGCCAGCAGCTTAACCGAGGGTTTTGAGCAGTTCTTC
TRBV5-1,TRBD1,.,TRBJ1-4,CASSRQGEDYEKLFF,TGCGCCAGCAGCCGACAGGGCGAGGATTATGAAAAACTGTTTTTT
TRBV6-1,TRBD1,.,TRBJ1-1,CASRAIQGANTEAFF,TGTGCCAGCAGAGCCATACAGGGGGCGAACACTGAAGCTTTCTTT